The text below deals with one T cell receptor (beta chain). Its antigen is unknown. The time point is: pre-treatment sample, taken before nivolumab and TIL therapy. Stage 4 NSCLC adults joined between October 2017 and January 2020. This sample was included in a study of TIL therapy for anti-PD-1-resistant metastatic lung cancer. The libraries were made with immunoSEQ v3. Sequencing depth was some 2 million read pairs for survey level, roughly 4.5-6 million for deep. Repertoires were generated with immunoSEQ multiplex PCR, while TCRdb's copy carries only in-frame clones and drops some. The table includes 50,000 to 65,000 clones, roughly 69% detected once. Germline V gives CDR1 MGHRA, CDR2 YSYEKL. Trimming took off 0 bases at V and 4 bases at J, with 9 bases between the two ends. The CDR3 contains 15 residues. Study observations and caveats: Treatment-naive, never-smoker and oncogene-addicted patients were overrepresented in this highly selected cohort.

The specimen was blood, collected at baseline. The clonotype was recovered from a person between 25 and 79 years old with non-small cell lung cancer. The chain recombines TRBV4-1 with TRBJ1-4; possible D gene TRBD1, 5 bases. The CDR3 coding sequence is TGCGCCAGCAGCCAAGAGTTGGGGGTTAATGAAAAACTGTTTTTT. Residues: CASSQELGVNEKLFF.